Below, 19 T cell receptor beta chains from the same sample are listed, as sequenced in a study of blood T cell repertoires in COVID-19. Clones were sequenced by immunoSEQ multiplex PCR, and TCRdb holds only the in-frame ones, with some missing. This table holds about 200,000 clones, just over 85% found once. Sequenced input: peripheral blood. The receptors stem from a young man with active or convalescent COVID-19.

The chain couples TRBV19 to TRBJ1-1; D perhaps matches TRBD1 (6 bases). V lost 5 bases to trimming and J lost 5 bases, with 12 bases between them. The CDR3 has 13 amino acids. In germline, CDR1 is LNHDA, CDR2 SQIVND (reference sequence). The CDR3 here is CASSLGQTTEAFF. The CDR3 DNA is TGTGCCAGTAGTCTAGGACAGACAACTGAAGCTTTCTTT.

V is TRBV9 and J is TRBJ1-1, with D unclear. This CDR3 is 14 amino acids long. Trimming took off 0 bases at V and 6 bases at J, with 12 bases between the two ends. Germline V gives CDR1 SGDLS, CDR2 YYNGEE. CDR3 amino acids: CASSVGWTGSEAFF. CDR3 nucleotide sequence: TGTGCCAGCAGCGTAGGGTGGACGGGATCTGAAGCTTTCTTT.

The genes are TRBV19 and TRBJ1-1, with TRBD1 identical over 11 bases. Germline assignment: CDR1 LNHDA and CDR2 SQIVND (reference sequence). There are 14 residues in the CDR3. After removal of 5 bases from V and 7 bases from J, the junction contained 6 bases not matched to a gene. This CDR3 is CASSSGQGAGEAFF. For the CDR3, the DNA is TGTGCCAGTAGTTCCGGACAGGGGGCCGGTGAAGCTTTCTTT.

The chain couples TRBV27 to TRBJ2-7, with 7 nucleotides matching TRBD2. This CDR3 is built from 13 residues. Germline CDR1 and CDR2: MNHEY and SMNVEV (reference sequence). V lost 3 bases and J lost 3; bases outside the gene matches: 2. The CDR3 loop is CASSFGLDYEQYF. In DNA form, the CDR3 reads TGTGCCAGCAGTTTTGGACTAGACTACGAGCAGTACTTC.

The chain combines TRBV19 with TRBJ2-1; a weak D match, TRBD2 (5 bases). CDR1 is LNHDA and CDR2 is SQIVND in the germline V gene (reference sequence). This CDR3 is built from 14 residues. The V and J ends lost 9 bases and 7 bases respectively, with 19 bases between them. The CDR3 DNA reads as TGTGCCAGCACAGTGGCAAGCGGCTTTAATGAGCAGTTCTTC. Translation: CASTVASGFNEQFF.

This sequence joins TRBV6-1 and TRBJ2-7; D may be TRBD2 (5 bases). Germline V gives CDR1 MNHNS, CDR2 SASEGT. Trimming took 1 base from V and 0 from J, leaving 22 bases between them. The CDR3 spans 19 residues. CDR3 bases: TGTGCCAGCAGTGAAGGGTCTTTGTGGGCTAGCCAAAGCTCCTACGAGCAGTACTTC. Amino acid sequence: CASSEGSLWASQSSYEQYF.

The chain has TRBV19 and TRBJ1-1, with TRBD1 as a possible D gene (6 bases). CDR1 LNHDA and CDR2 SQIVND come from the germline V gene (reference sequence). V lost 7 bases to trimming and J lost 10 bases, with 22 bases between them. The CDR3 length is 14 residues. The CDR3 sequence is CASTPAGGAGGAFF. CDR3 sequence (DNA): TGTGCCAGTACCCCCGCTGGGGGGGCCGGCGGAGCTTTCTTT.

This chain connects TRBV30 to TRBJ2-2; weak D call: TRBD2 (5 bases). From germline, CDR1 is GTSNPN and CDR2 SVGIG (reference sequence). Between the trimmed V and J ends, which lost 2 bases and 3 bases, there was a span of 13 bases. This CDR3 is built from 15 residues. The CDR3 loop reads CAWSSGSGYTGELFF. The CDR3 DNA is TGTGCCTGGAGTTCGGGGTCCGGATACACCGGGGAGCTGTTTTTT.

This sequence joins TRBV3-1 (or the pseudogene TRBV3-2) and TRBJ2-1, with 12 bases identical to TRBD2. CDR3 length: 18 residues. The V segment lost 4 bases and the J segment 8 bases; nucleotides outside the gene matches: 15. Germline V gene lookup returns CDR1 LGHDT and CDR2 YNNKEL (reference sequence). The CDR3 spells CASSPPLLGLAGLDEQFF. DNA for the CDR3: TGTGCCAGCAGCCCCCCCCTCCTTGGACTAGCGGGACTGGATGAGCAGTTCTTC.

The chain is built from TRBV28 and TRBJ1-6; D is unresolved. Germline CDR1 MDHEN, CDR2 SYDVKM. This CDR3 is 13 amino acids long. V was clipped by 7 bases and J by 7 bases, with 11 bases between them. CDR3 in amino acids: CASKQHPNSPLHF. DNA of the CDR3: TGTGCCAGCAAACAACATCCCAATTCACCCCTCCACTTT. The full variable domain, completed using reference TRBV28 and TRBJ1-6, is DVKVTQSSRYLVKRTGEKVFLECVQDMDHENMFWYRQDPGLGLRLIYFSYDVKMKEKGDIPEGYSVSREKKERFSLILESASTNQTSMYLCASKQHPNSPLHFGNGTRLTVT.

The V gene is TRBV19, the J gene TRBJ2-1; 10 bases agree with TRBD2. This CDR3 comprises 16 residues. Germline assignment: CDR1 LNHDA and CDR2 SQIVND (reference sequence). V was clipped by 6 bases and J by 15 bases; unmatched bases: 20. The CDR3 region is CASSPSGALAGVVGFF. In DNA form, the CDR3 reads TGTGCCAGTAGCCCCTCTGGGGCCCTAGCGGGAGTGGTTGGGTTCTTC.

The V gene is TRBV29-1, the J gene TRBJ2-5, with 7 positions matching TRBD2. Trimming cost V 4 bases and J 4 bases; bases outside gene matches: 12. CDR3 size: 15 residues. The germline V gene has CDR1 SQVTM and CDR2 ANQGSEA. The CDR3 loop is CSVASGTRAGETQYF. CDR3 nucleotide sequence: TGCAGCGTTGCCAGCGGGACGAGGGCAGGAGAGACCCAGTACTTC.

The gene calls are TRBV4-1 and TRBJ1-1; D not certain. The germline CDR1 and CDR2 sequences are MGHRA and YSYEKL. The V end was cut by 0 bases, the J end by 4 bases, with 15 bases between. The CDR3 extends over 16 amino acids. CDR3 protein: CASSQDWELRTTEAFF. CDR3 nucleotides: TGCGCCAGCAGCCAAGATTGGGAGCTTCGAACCACTGAAGCTTTCTTT.

The chain is built from TRBV6-5 and TRBJ1-1, with 7 bases that match TRBD1. Germline V gene sequence: CDR1 MNHEY, CDR2 SVGAGI. The junction had 10 bases not matched to a gene; V was cut back by 8 bases and J by 1 base. CDR3 length: 15 amino acids. The CDR3, as DNA: TGTGCCAGCTCCCGGGACAGTAAATCGAACACTGAAGCTTTCTTT. It translates to CASSRDSKSNTEAFF.

In this sample, this clone turned up once. V is TRBV7-2 and J is TRBJ1-3; D is ambiguous. V gave up 7 bases and J gave up 0 bases, with 7 bases separating them. The V gene's germline CDR1 is SGHTA and CDR2 FQGNSA. The CDR3 length is 13 residues. CDR3 in amino acids: CASTVLSGNTIYF. The CDR3 nucleotides are TGTGCCAGCACCGTCCTCTCTGGAAACACCATATATTTT.

The gene calls are TRBV10-3 and TRBJ2-1; TRBD1 agrees at 8 bases. There are 15 residues in the CDR3. Looked up from germline, CDR1 is ENHRY and CDR2 is SYGVKD. The V and J ends lost 6 bases and 8 bases, in that order; junction bases with no gene match: 12. CDR3 nucleotides: TGTGCCATCAGCCTAGCACCCGACAGGGGACATGAGCAGTTCTTC. Amino acid sequence: CAISLAPDRGHEQFF.

The V gene is TRBV12-1, the J gene TRBJ2-5; TRBD2 is the table's D call and was not checked against the DNA. TRBV12-1 has pseudogene status. This CDR3 spans 17 amino acids. CDR3 amino acids: CASSATERAGVQETQYF. DNA of the CDR3: TGTGCCAGCAGCGCGACAGAACGAGCGGGGGTCCAAGAGACCCAGTACTTC.

This clone was observed once. The gene calls are TRBV6-5 and TRBJ1-1; D perhaps matches TRBD1 (6 bases). Trimming cost V 6 bases and J 0 bases, with 14 bases left between them. CDR3 length: 15 residues. Per germline, CDR1 MNHEY and CDR2 SVGAGI. CDR3 nucleotide sequence: TGTGCCAGCAGCCGAACAGGGAGCATGAACACTGAAGCTTTCTTT. This gives the protein CASSRTGSMNTEAFF.

With respect to this clone: Mismatch with germline at one junction end may stem from a read error. This chain uses TRBV7-7 with TRBJ2-2; no clear D. The V gene's germline CDR1 is SSHAT and CDR2 FNYEAQ (reference sequence). This CDR3 is 15 amino acids long. The CDR3, as DNA: TGTGCTAGCAGCTTAGAAAGCTCCCCCACCGGGGAGCTGTTTTTT. Its protein product is CASSLESSPTGELFF.